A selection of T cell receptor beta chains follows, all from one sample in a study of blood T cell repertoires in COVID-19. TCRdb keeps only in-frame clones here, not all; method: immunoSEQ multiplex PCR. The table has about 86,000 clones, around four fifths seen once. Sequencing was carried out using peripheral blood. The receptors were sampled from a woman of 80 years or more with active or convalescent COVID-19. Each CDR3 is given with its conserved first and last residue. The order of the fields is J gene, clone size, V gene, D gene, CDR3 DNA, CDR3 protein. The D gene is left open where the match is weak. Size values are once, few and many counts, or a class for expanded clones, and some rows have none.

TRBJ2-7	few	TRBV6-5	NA	TGTGCCAGCAGTTACTCCCCTAGCTCTGAGCAGTACTTC	CASSYSPSSEQYF
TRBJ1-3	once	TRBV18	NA	TGTGCCAGCTCACCACCGACAGCTGGCGTGGGAAACACCATATATTTT	CASSPPTAGVGNTIYF
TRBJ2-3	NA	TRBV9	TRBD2	TGTGCCAGCAGCCGAGCGGGAGGGCCCTTCACTGGCACAGATACGCAGTATTTT	CASSRAGGPFTGTDTQYF
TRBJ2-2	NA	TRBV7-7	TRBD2	TGTGCTAGCAGCAAGGGACTAGCGGGACCCACCGGGGAGCTGTTTTTT	CASSKGLAGPTGELFF
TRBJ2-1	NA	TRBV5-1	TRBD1	TGCGCCAGCAGCCAGACAGGGAGCTCCTACAATGAGCAGTTCTTC	CASSQTGSSYNEQFF
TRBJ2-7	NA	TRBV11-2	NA	TGTGCCAGCAGTATTTCCTACGAGCAGTACTTC	CASSISYEQYF
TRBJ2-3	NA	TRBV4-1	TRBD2	TGCGCCAGCAGCCAAGAAATCGGGACTAGCGGGACAGATACGCAGTATTTT	CASSQEIGTSGTDTQYF
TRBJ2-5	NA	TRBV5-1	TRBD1	TGCGCCAGCAGCTTGGCTGGGACAGGAGAAGAGACCCAGTACTTC	CASSLAGTGEETQYF
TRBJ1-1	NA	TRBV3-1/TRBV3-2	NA	TGTGCCAGCAGCCAAGTCTTGAGCGGCACTGAAGCTTTCTTT	CASSQVLSGTEAFF
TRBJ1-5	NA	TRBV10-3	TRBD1	TGTGCCATCAGTACTGGACAGGGGGCACGGCAGCCCCAGCATTTT	CAISTGQGARQPQHF
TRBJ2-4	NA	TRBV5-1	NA	TGCGCCAGCAGCTTGGGGGCCGGAAACATTCAGTACTTC	CASSLGAGNIQYF
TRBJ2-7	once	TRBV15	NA	TGTGCCACCAGCAGAGATCTGTCAGGGCAGCTCAACTCCTACGAGCAGTACTTC	CATSRDLSGQLNSYEQYF
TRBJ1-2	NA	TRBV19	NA	TGTGCCAGTAGCGCGGACTATTCCTCTGGCTACACCTTC	CASSADYSSGYTF
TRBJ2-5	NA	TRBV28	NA	TGTGCCAGCGGATTCCGTAGCGGCCAAGAGACCCAGTACTTC	CASGFRSGQETQYF
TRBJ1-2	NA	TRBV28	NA	TGTGCCAGCAGTCCTCGGGGTCTAAGCTACACCTTC	CASSPRGLSYTF
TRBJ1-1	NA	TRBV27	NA	TGTGCCAGCAGTCGGTGGGGAGGTGAAGCTTTCTTT	CASSRWGGEAFF
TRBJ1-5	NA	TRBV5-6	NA	TGTGCCAGCAGCGAAACAGGGAAGGATCAGCCCCAGCATTTT	CASSETGKDQPQHF
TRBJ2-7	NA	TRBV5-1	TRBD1	TGCGCCAGCAGCCCCCTGCCTCGGACAGGAACCTACGAGCAGTACTTC	CASSPLPRTGTYEQYF
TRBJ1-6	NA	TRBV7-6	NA	TGTGCCAGCAGCCCCGACACAGGGAATTCACCCCTCCACTTT	CASSPDTGNSPLHF
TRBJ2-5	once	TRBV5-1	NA	TGCGCCAGCAGTTCCGAGGGTCCTCAAGAGACCCAGTACTTC	CASSSEGPQETQYF
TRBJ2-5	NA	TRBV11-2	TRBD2	TGTGCCAGCAGCTTAAGGGGAGGGGAAGAGACCCAGTACTTC	CASSLRGGEETQYF
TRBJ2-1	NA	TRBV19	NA	TGTGCCAGTAGTATAGATCACCAGGCCAGGATCAATGAGCAGTTCTTC	CASSIDHQARINEQFF
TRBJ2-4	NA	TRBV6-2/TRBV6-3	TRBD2	TGTGCCAGCAGCCTAGGACTAGAACTCGACATTCAGTACTTC	CASSLGLELDIQYF
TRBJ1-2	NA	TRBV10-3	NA	TGTGCCATCAGTATTGCGACAGACTATGGCTACACCTTC	CAISIATDYGYTF
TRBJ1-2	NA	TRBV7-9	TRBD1	TGTGCCAGCAGCTTAGTGACGGAAACAGGGGGTTGGAATGGCTACACCTTC	CASSLVTETGGWNGYTF
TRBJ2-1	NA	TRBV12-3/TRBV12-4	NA	TGTGCCAGCAGTTCGGTGTATGAGCAGTTCTTC	CASSSVYEQFF
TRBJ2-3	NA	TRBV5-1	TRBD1	TGCGCCAGCAGCTGGACAGGGGGAGATACGCAGTATTTT	CASSWTGGDTQYF
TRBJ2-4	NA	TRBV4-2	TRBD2	TGTGCCAGCAGCCAAGCGCTAGCCGGAGTGGGGGGGATTCAGTACTTC	CASSQALAGVGGIQYF
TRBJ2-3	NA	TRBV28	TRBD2	TGTGCCAGCAGTACCCGAGGGACTAGTCTAGATACGCAGTATTTT	CASSTRGTSLDTQYF
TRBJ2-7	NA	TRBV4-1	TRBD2	TGCGCCAGCAGCCATCGGGAGGGACTAGCCAACTACGAGCAGTACTTC	CASSHREGLANYEQYF
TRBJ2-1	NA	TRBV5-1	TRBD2	TGCGCCAGCAGCTTAGGTGGGAGGGCCGAGAATGAGCAGTTCTTC	CASSLGGRAENEQFF
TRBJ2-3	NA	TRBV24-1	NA	TGTGCCTCACAGGGTACAGATACGCAGTATTTT	CASQGTDTQYF
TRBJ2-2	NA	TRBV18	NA	TGTGCCAGCTCCCGCCTGGACAGATCCTCCGGGGAGCTGTTTTTT	CASSRLDRSSGELFF
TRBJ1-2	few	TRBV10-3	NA	TGTGCCATCAGTGATTACAGGGATGGCTACACCTTC	CAISDYRDGYTF
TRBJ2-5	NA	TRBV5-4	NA	TGTGCCATTCTGGACCCGAGGGAAGAGACCCAGTACTTC	CAILDPREETQYF
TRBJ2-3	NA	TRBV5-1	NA	TGCGCCAGCAGCTTGGCCCTAAGGGGTCGACGGGCAGATACGCAGTATTTT	CASSLALRGRRADTQYF
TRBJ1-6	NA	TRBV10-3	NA	TGTGCCATCAGTGACCCCAGGGGAGGGTATAATTCACCCCTCCACTTT	CAISDPRGGYNSPLHF
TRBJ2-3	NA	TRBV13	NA	TGTGCCAGCAGCTTAGAGGGCAGGGTGACAGATACGCAGTATTTT	CASSLEGRVTDTQYF
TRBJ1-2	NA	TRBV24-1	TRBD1	TGTGCCACCAGTGAGGGGGGACAGGTTGATGGCTACACCTTC	CATSEGGQVDGYTF
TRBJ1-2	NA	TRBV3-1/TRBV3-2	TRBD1	TGTGCCAGCAGCCACCACGACAGGGTTGCCTATGGCTACACCTTC	CASSHHDRVAYGYTF
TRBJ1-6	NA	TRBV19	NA	TGTGCCAGTAGCTCAATCGGGGAACCCTATAATTCACCCCTCCACTTT	CASSSIGEPYNSPLHF
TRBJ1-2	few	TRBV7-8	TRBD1	TGTGCCAGCAGCCAGTCAGACAGGGAACACACCTTC	CASSQSDREHTF
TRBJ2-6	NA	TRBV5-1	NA	TGCGCCAGCAAATCGGGTCCTGGGGCCAACGTCCTGACTTTC	CASKSGPGANVLTF
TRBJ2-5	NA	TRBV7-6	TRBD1	TGTGCCAGCAGCTCGGGGACAGGAGGAGGAGAGACCCAGTACTTC	CASSSGTGGGETQYF
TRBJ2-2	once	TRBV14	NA	TGTGCCAGCAGCCAGTTCAGGGGTATGAACACCGGGGAGCTGTTTTTT	CASSQFRGMNTGELFF
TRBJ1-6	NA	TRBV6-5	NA	TGTGCCAGCAGTCATCCCGAACTAGGCGATTCACCCCTCCACTTT	CASSHPELGDSPLHF
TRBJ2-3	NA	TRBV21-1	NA	TGTGCCAGCAGCGGCGGACTAGCGTTGGATACGCAGTATTTT	CASSGGLALDTQYF
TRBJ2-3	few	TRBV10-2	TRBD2	TGCGCCAGCACAACTAGCGGAGAAAACACAGATACGCAGTATTTT	CASTTSGENTDTQYF
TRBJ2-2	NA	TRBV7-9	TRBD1	TGTGCCAGCAGCTTAGAGGGACAGGGGTTCGGGGAGCTGTTTTTT	CASSLEGQGFGELFF
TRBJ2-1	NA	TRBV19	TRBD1	TGTGCCAGTAGTAGTGGACCTAGGACAGGGAATGAGCAGTTCTTC	CASSSGPRTGNEQFF
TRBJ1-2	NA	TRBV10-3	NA	TGTGCCACCCAACCCCGGGGGAACTATGGCTACACCTTC	CATQPRGNYGYTF
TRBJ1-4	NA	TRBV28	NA	TGTGCCAGCAGTCCCGCGACACTGAGTGAAAAACTGTTTTTT	CASSPATLSEKLFF
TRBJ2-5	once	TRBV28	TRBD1	TGTGCCAGCAGACCTAGGACAGGGAGAGGGGAAGAGACCCAGTACTTC	CASRPRTGRGEETQYF
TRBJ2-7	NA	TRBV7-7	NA	TGTGCCAGCAGCTTAGAAAACCCACGGGCCTACGAGCAGTACTTC	CASSLENPRAYEQYF
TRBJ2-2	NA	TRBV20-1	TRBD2	TGCAGTGCTAGTTCTAGCGGGGGGGCTACCGGGGAGCTGTTTTTT	CSASSSGGATGELFF
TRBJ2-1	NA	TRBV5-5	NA	TGTGCCAGCAGCGAGATACAGGACACAACGATCGGGCAGTTCTTC	CASSEIQDTTIGQFF
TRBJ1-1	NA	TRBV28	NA	TGTGCCAGCAGTTTTGAGGGCGGTAAAGCTTTCTTT	CASSFEGGKAFF
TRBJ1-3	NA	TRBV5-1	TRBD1	TGCGCCAGCAGCTTGACCGGGACAGGAGCCTCTGGAAACACCATATATTTT	CASSLTGTGASGNTIYF
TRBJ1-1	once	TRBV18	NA	TGTGCCAGCTCACCACCTATAGGCGGAATCCACACTGAAGCTTTCTTT	CASSPPIGGIHTEAFF
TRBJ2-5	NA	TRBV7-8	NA	TGTGCCAGCAGCTTATATCTATCGAACCCCCCAGAGACCCAGTACTTC	CASSLYLSNPPETQYF